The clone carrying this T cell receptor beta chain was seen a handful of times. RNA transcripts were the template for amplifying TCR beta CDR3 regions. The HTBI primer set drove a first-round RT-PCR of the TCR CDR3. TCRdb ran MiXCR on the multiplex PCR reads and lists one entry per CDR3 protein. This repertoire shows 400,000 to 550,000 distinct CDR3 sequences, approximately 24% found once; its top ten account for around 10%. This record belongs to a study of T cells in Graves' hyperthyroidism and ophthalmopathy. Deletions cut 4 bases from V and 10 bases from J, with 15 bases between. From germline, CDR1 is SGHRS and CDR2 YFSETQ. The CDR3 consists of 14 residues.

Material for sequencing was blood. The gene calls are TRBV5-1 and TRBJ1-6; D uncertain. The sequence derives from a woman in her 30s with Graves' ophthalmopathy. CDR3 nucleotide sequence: TGCGCCAGCAGCGTGGAGGCCGGTTCATCACCCCTCCACTTT. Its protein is CASSVEAGSSPLHF.